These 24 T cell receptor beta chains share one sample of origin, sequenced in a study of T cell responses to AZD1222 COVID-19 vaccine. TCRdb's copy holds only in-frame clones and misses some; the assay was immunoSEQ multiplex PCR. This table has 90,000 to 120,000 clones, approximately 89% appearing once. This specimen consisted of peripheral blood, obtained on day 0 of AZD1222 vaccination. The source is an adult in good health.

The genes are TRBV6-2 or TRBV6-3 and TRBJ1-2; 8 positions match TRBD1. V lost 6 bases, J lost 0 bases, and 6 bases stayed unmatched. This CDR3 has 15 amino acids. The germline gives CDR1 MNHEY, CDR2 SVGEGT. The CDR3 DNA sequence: TGTGCCAGCAGCCGGTGGACAGGGTCTAACTATGGCTACACCTTC. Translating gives CASSRWTGSNYGYTF.

CDR3 sequence reads: CASSGSQGTEAFF. CDR3 DNA sequence: TGTGCCAGCAGCGGTAGTCAGGGGACTGAAGCTTTCTTT. V is TRBV7-2 and J is TRBJ1-1; a possible D gene is TRBD1 (6 bases). V lost 5 bases and J 5 bases, leaving 12 bases between the germline ends. The CDR3 loop spans 13 amino acids. Germline assignment: CDR1 SGHTA and CDR2 FQGNSA. The variable domain in full, with the rest retrieved from reference TRBV7-2 and TRBJ1-1, is GAGVSQSPSNKVTEKGKDVELRCDPISGHTALYWYRQSLGQGLEFLIYFQGNSAPDKSGLPSDRFSAERTGGSVSTLTIQRTQQEDSAVYLCASSGSQGTEAFFGQGTRLTVV.

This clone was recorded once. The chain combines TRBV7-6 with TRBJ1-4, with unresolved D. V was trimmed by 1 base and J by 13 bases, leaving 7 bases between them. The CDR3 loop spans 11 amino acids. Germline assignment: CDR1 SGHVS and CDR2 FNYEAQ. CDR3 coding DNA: TGTGCCAGCAGCTTAGAAAAGACACTGTTTTTT. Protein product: CASSLEKTLFF.

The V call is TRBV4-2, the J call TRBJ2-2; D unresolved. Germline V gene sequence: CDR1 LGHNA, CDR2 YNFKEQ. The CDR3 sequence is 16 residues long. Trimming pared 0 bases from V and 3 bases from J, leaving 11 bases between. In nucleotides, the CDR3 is TGTGCCAGCAGCCAAGAAGTGTCGGCACACACCGGGGAGCTGTTTTTT. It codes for CASSQEVSAHTGELFF.

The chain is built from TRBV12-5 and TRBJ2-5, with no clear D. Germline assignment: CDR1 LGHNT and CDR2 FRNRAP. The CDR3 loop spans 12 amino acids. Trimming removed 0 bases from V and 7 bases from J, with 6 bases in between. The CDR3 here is CASGLVTGTQYF. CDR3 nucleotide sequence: TGTGCTAGTGGTTTGGTCACCGGGACCCAGTACTTC.

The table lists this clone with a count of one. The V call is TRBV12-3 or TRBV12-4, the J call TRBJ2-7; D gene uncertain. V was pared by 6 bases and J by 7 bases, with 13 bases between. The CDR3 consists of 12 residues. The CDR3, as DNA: TGTGCCAGCAGCCGAGCCCCCCGAGAGCAGTACTTC. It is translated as CASSRAPREQYF.

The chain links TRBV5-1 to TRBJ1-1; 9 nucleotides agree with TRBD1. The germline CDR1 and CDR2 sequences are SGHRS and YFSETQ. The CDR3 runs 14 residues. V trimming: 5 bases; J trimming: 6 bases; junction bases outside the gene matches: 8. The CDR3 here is CASRSTGGRAEAFF. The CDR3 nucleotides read TGCGCCAGCAGATCGACAGGGGGGAGGGCTGAAGCTTTCTTT.

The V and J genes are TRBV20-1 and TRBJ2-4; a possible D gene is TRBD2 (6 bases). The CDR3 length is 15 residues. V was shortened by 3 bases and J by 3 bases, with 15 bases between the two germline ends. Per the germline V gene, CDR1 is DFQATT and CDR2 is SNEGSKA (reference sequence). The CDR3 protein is CSASFGGYDKNIQYF. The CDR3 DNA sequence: TGCAGTGCTAGTTTTGGGGGGTATGACAAAAACATTCAGTACTTC.

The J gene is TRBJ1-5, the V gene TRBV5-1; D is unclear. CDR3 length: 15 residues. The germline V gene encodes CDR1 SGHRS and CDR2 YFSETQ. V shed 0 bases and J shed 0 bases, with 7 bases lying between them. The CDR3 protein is CASSLDGNSNQPQHF. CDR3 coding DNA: TGCGCCAGCAGCTTGGATGGGAATAGCAATCAGCCCCAGCATTTT.

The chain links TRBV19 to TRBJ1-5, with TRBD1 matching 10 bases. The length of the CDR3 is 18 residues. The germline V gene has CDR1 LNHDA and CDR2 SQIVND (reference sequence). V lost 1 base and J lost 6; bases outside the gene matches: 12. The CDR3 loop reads CASSIGRQGARSGQPQHF. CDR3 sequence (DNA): TGTGCCAGTAGTATAGGGAGACAGGGGGCGAGATCAGGTCAGCCCCAGCATTTT. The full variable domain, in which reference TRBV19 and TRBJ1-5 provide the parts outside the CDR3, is DGGITQSPKYLFRKEGQNVTLSCEQNLNHDAMYWYRQDPGQGLRLIYYSQIVNDFQKGDIAEGYSVSREKKESFPLTVTSAQKNPTAFYLCASSIGRQGARSGQPQHFGDGTRLSIL.

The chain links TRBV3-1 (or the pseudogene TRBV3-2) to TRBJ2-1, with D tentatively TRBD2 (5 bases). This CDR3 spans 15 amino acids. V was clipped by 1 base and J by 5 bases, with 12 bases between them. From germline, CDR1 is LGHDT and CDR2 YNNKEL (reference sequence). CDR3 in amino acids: CASSQVQRRNNEQFF. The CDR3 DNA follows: TGTGCCAGCAGCCAAGTCCAGCGGAGGAACAATGAGCAGTTCTTC.

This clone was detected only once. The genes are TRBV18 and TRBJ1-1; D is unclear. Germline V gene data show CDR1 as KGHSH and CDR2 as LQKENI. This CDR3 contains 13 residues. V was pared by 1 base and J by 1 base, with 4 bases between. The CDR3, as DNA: TGTGCCAGCTCACCACAGCAGAACACTGAAGCTTTCTTT. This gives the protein CASSPQQNTEAFF.

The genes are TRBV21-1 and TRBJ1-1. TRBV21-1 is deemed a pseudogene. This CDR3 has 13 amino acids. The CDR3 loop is CASSNGRGTEAFF. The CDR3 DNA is TGTGCCAGCAGCAATGGTCGGGGTACTGAAGCTTTCTTT.

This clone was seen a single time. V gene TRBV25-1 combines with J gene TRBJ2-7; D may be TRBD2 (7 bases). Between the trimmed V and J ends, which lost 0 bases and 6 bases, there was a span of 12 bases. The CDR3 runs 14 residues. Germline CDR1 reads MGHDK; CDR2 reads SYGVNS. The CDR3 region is CASSEYTGRAEQYF. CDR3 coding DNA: TGTGCCAGCAGTGAATATACAGGGAGGGCCGAGCAGTACTTC.

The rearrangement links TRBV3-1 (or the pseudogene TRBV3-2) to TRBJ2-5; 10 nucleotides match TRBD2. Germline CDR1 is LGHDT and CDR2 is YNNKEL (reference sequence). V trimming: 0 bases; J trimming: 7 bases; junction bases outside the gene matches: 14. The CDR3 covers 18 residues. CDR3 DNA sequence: TGTGCCAGCAGCCAAGATTCTAGCGGGGGTCCACCCATTGGGACCCAGTACTTC. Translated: CASSQDSSGGPPIGTQYF.

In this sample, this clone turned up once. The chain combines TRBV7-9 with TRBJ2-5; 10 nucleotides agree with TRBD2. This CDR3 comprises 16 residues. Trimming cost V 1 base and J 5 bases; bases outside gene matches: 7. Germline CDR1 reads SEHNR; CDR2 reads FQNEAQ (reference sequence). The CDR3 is CASSLVASGGRETQYF. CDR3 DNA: TGTGCCAGCAGCTTAGTGGCTAGCGGGGGCCGGGAGACCCAGTACTTC.

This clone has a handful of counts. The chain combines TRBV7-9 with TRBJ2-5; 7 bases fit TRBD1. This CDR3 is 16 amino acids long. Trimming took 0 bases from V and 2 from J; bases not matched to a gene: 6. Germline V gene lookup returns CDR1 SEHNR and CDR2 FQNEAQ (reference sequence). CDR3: CASSLAGRGRQETQYF. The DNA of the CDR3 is TGTGCCAGCAGCTTAGCGGGTAGGGGGCGACAAGAGACCCAGTACTTC.

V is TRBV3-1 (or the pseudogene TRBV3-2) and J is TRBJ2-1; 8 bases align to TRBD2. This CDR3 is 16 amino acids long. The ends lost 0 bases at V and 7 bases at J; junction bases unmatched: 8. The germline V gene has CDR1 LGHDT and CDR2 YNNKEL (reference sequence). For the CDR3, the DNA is TGTGCCAGCAGCCAAGATGGAGTCGGGACTAGGAATGAGCAGTTCTTC. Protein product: CASSQDGVGTRNEQFF.

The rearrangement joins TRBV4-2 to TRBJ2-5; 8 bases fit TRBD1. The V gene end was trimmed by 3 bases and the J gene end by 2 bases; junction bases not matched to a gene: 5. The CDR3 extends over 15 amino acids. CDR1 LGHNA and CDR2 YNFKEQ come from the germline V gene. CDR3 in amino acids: CASSQAGTGQETQYF. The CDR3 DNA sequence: TGTGCCAGCAGCCAGGCCGGGACAGGACAAGAGACCCAGTACTTC.

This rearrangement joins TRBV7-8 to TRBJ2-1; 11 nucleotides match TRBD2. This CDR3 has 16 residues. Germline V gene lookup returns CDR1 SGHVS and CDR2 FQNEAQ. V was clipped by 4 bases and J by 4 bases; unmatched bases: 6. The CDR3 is CASSSWLAGGYNEQFF. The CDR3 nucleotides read TGTGCCAGCAGCTCCTGGCTAGCGGGGGGTTACAATGAGCAGTTCTTC.

The CDR3 spells CASSLELRQPQHF. The CDR3 DNA sequence: TGTGCCAGCAGCTTAGAGCTAAGGCAGCCCCAGCATTTT. The chain has TRBV11-2 and TRBJ1-5; the D is unclear. The length of the CDR3 is 13 residues. Germline V lookup: CDR1 SGHAT, CDR2 FQNNGV. Trimming removed 0 bases at V and 7 bases at J, with 7 bases between.

As DNA, the CDR3 is TGTGCCAGCAGCGTGAGGACAGGGTTTGACAATGAGCAGTTCTTC. Translation gives CASSVRTGFDNEQFF. The gene calls are TRBV9 and TRBJ2-1; 8 nucleotides agree with TRBD1. Germline lookup yields CDR1 SGDLS and CDR2 YYNGEE. CDR3 length: 15 residues. The V and J ends lost 2 bases and 5 bases, in that order; junction bases with no gene match: 6.

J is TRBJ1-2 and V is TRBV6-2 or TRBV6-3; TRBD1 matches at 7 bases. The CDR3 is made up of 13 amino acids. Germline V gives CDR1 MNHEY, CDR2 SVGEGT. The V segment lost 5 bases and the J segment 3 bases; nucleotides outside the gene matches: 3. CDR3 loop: CASSNDRDYGYTF. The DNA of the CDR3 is TGTGCCAGCAGTAACGACAGGGACTATGGCTACACCTTC.

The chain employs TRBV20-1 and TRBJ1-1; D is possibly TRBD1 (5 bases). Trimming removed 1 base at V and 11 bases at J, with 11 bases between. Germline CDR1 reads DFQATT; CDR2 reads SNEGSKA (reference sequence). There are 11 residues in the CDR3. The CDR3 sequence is CSARGPGTAFF. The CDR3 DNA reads TGCAGTGCTAGAGGTCCCGGGACTGCTTTCTTT.